The following is a T cell receptor (beta chain) sequence with its context. Its antigen is unknown. These data are taken from a study of T cells after yellow fever vaccination. Across the study: The SMART-Seq v4 Ultra Low Input method served to prepare the low-cell-number fractions. The study, taken as a whole, reports: Some clonotypes were seen in both the CD4 and the CD8 compartments. These made up a small share and likely arose from convergent recombination. Most clones from primary vaccination were detected again post-booster (approximately 96% CD4, 88% CD8).

Universal primer sites and UMIs were introduced during 5'RACE template-switching synthesis of TCR cDNA. TCRdb itself ran the 5' RACE reads through MiXCR, one entry per CDR3 protein. The table shows 300,000 or so distinct CDR3 sequences, with around 9.3% occurring only once. Trimming pared 6 bases from V and 1 base from J, leaving 9 bases between. The CDR3 is 13 amino acids. The sequence was collected from a man younger than 35 who received the YFV17D yellow fever vaccine. This chain uses TRBV12-3 or TRBV12-4 with TRBJ2-5, with a possible D match to TRBD2 (5 bases). Specimen: CD4+ T cells sorted from PBMCs, collected 5 days after the yellow fever booster vaccination. This chain's CDR3 is CASSRLIQETQYF. As DNA, the CDR3 is TGTGCCAGCAGCAGACTAATCCAAGAGACCCAGTACTTC.